A single sample gave rise to the 14 T cell receptor beta chains below, sequenced in a study of CD8 T cells in ankylosing spondylitis. Notes on the study in general: Ankylosing spondylitis blood appeared to be characterized by a TCR beta motif of eight highly homologous variants.

Their antigen targets remain unknown. TCRdb itself ran the 5' RACE reads through MiXCR, one entry per CDR3 protein. This sample yields about 440,000 distinct CDR3 sequences, of which about 15% are seen a single time; approximately 0.93% belongs to the top ten. The material sequenced was blood, either unsorted or a sorted T cell fraction (not recorded which). These receptors were obtained from a male donor with ankylosing spondylitis.

This clonotype was counted ten times or more. V and J are TRBV20-1 and TRBJ2-1, with a possible D match to TRBD2 (6 bases). Trimming removed 3 bases from V and 0 bases from J, with 12 bases in between. This CDR3 is built from 15 residues. CDR1 and CDR2 (germline): DFQATT, SNEGSKA (reference sequence). Written as DNA, the CDR3 is TGCAGTGCTAGGGCCGGGGGTACCTCCTACAATGAGCAGTTCTTC. As protein: CSARAGGTSYNEQFF.

There are many counts of this clonotype. This chain uses TRBV25-1 with TRBJ2-7; perhaps TRBD1 as D (6 bases). The V and J ends lost 3 bases and 3 bases respectively, with 15 bases between them. The CDR3 consists of 15 residues. Germline V gene sequence: CDR1 MGHDK, CDR2 SYGVNS. In nucleotides, the CDR3 is TGTGCCAGCAGTGAGTTCAAGACAGGCCGCTACGAGCAGTACTTC. Residues: CASSEFKTGRYEQYF.

This clonotype was observed a handful of times. V and J are TRBV5-1 and TRBJ2-7; D gene uncertain. The CDR3 sequence is 14 residues long. Germline CDR1 and CDR2: SGHRS and YFSETQ. V gave up 7 bases and J gave up 7 bases, with 21 bases separating them. CDR3 amino acids: CASAMRVPVIEQYF. CDR3 sequence (DNA): TGCGCCAGCGCCATGAGAGTTCCAGTAATTGAGCAGTACTTC.

V gene TRBV20-1 combines with J gene TRBJ2-1, with D unclear. Trimming pared 3 bases from V and 6 bases from J, leaving 9 bases between. Germline CDR1 is DFQATT and CDR2 is SNEGSKA (reference sequence). This CDR3 has 12 residues. Here the CDR3 DNA reads TGCAGTGCTAGGATTAGTCCCAATGAGCAGTTCTTC. Its translation: CSARISPNEQFF.

This clonotype was seen ten or more times. The chain uses TRBV20-1 and TRBJ2-2; D is ambiguous. Looked up from germline, CDR1 is DFQATT and CDR2 is SNEGSKA (reference sequence). V was clipped by 5 bases and J by 3 bases, with 7 bases between them. This CDR3 comprises 12 residues. CDR3 sequence: CSAGAHTGELFF. The CDR3 nucleotides read TGCAGTGCTGGAGCTCACACCGGGGAGCTGTTTTTT.

This clonotype was counted a few times. This rearrangement joins TRBV2 to TRBJ2-1; no clear D. Trimming pared 2 bases from V and 3 bases from J, leaving 8 bases between. This CDR3 is 14 amino acids long. Germline values: CDR1 SNHLY, CDR2 FYNNEI. CDR3 region: CASSEWTNYNEQFF. The CDR3 region has the DNA TGTGCCAGCAGTGAATGGACCAACTACAATGAGCAGTTCTTC.

This clonotype appeared a few times. The gene calls are TRBV20-1 and TRBJ2-7; possible D gene TRBD2, 5 bases. Trimming took off 2 bases at V and 6 bases at J, with 11 bases between the two ends. The germline gives CDR1 DFQATT, CDR2 SNEGSKA (reference sequence). This CDR3 contains 12 residues. CDR3 DNA: TGCAGTGCTAGACCTCGGACTGCCGAGCAGTACTTC. It translates to CSARPRTAEQYF.

This clonotype was detected a few times. This chain joins TRBV5-1 and TRBJ1-3, with D unclear. This CDR3 spans 15 amino acids. Trimming cost V 0 bases and J 0 bases, with 7 bases left between them. CDR1 SGHRS and CDR2 YFSETQ come from the germline V gene. CDR3 sequence: CASSLALNSGNTIYF. DNA of the CDR3: TGCGCCAGCAGCTTGGCTCTAAACTCTGGAAACACCATATATTTT.

J is TRBJ1-2 and V is TRBV2; D remains ambiguous. V shed 6 bases and J shed 1 base, with 6 bases lying between them. The CDR3 has 12 amino acids. Germline CDR1 is SNHLY and CDR2 is FYNNEI. The CDR3 loop reads CASSAFNYGYTF. The CDR3 coding sequence is TGTGCCAGCAGCGCATTTAACTATGGCTACACCTTC.

This clonotype was observed many times. This chain joins TRBV20-1 and TRBJ2-1, with 11 bases identical to TRBD1. In germline, CDR1 is DFQATT, CDR2 SNEGSKA (reference sequence). The length of the CDR3 is 21 residues. V lost 1 base to trimming and J lost 0 bases; unmatched junction nucleotides: 17. CDR3 nucleotide sequence: TGCAGTGCTAGAGCAAACCAGCACGGACAGGGGGCTATAAGCTCCTACAATGAGCAGTTCTTC. Protein product: CSARANQHGQGAISSYNEQFF.

The rearrangement uses TRBV27 and TRBJ1-2; D is possibly TRBD1 (5 bases). The CDR3 is made up of 13 amino acids. Germline V gene data show CDR1 as MNHEY and CDR2 as SMNVEV (reference sequence). Trimming removed 6 bases at V and 4 bases at J, with 12 bases between. CDR3 region: CASSAGPSYGYTF. The CDR3 DNA is TGTGCCAGCAGCGCGGGACCGTCCTATGGCTACACCTTC.

At least ten counts were recorded for this clonotype. The gene calls are TRBV5-1 and TRBJ1-3, with 8 bases that match TRBD1. Germline V CDR1 and CDR2: SGHRS, YFSETQ. Trimming cost V 2 bases and J 3 bases; bases outside gene matches: 4. This CDR3 region has 15 residues. CDR3 region: CASSFDGQGGNTIYF. CDR3 nucleotides: TGCGCCAGCAGCTTCGACGGACAGGGTGGAAACACCATATATTTT.

This clonotype turned up a few times. The V call is TRBV12-3 or TRBV12-4, the J call TRBJ1-6; 8 bases map to TRBD1. V dropped 3 bases and J dropped 6; count of bases not matched to a gene: 4. CDR3 length: 15 amino acids. The CDR3 nucleotides are TGTGCCAGCAGTTTGTTGGACAGGGTTAATTCACCCCTCCACTTT. It translates to CASSLLDRVNSPLHF.

The chain recombines TRBV20-1 with TRBJ1-5; possible D gene TRBD1, 6 bases. CDR3 length: 12 residues. Germline V gene data show CDR1 as DFQATT and CDR2 as SNEGSKA (reference sequence). The germline V and J ends were trimmed by 4 bases and 4 bases, with 8 bases remaining between them. Here the CDR3 reads CSATQGNQPQHF. The CDR3, as DNA: TGCAGTGCTACACAGGGAAATCAGCCCCAGCATTTT.